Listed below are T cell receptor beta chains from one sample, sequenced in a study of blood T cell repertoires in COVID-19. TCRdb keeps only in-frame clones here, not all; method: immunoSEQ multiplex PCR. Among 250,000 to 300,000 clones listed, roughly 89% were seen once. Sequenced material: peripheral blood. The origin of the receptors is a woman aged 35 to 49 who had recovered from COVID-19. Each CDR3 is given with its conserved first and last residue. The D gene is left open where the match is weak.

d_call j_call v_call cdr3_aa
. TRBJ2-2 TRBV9 CASSVGGGSGTGELFF
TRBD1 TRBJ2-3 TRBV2 CASSPTGTGRGTDTQYF
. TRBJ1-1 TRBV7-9 CASKSMGGRNTEAFF
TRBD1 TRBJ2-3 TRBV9 CASSVVGQGLADTQYF
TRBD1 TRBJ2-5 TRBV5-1 CASSLDRGRETQYF
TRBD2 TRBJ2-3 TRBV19 CASRFSGSTDTQYF
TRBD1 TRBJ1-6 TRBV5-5 CASSFTPGQAYSPLHF
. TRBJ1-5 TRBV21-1 CASPMAELNQPQHF
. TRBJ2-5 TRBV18 CASSPDFGGKTQYF
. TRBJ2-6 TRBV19 CASSSQGGGANVLTF
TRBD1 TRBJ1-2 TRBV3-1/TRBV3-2 CASSPSMPGGTTNYGYTF
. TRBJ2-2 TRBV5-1 CASSLLNGGQLNTGELFF
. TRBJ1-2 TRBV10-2 CASGRQGHGYTF
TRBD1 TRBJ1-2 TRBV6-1 CASSETGTGGVSGF
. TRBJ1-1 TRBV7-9 CASSLEGEPGAFF
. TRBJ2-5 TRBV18 CASSVRQLEETQYF
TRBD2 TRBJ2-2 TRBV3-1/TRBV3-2 CASTSPGGAGELFF